The 27 T cell receptor beta chains below all came from one sample that was sequenced in a study of blood T cells in healthy people across ages. Combining a sample-barcoded 5' primer with a J-beta primer mix, a second PCR ran for about 6 to 12 cycles. TCRdb itself ran the 5' RACE reads through MiXCR, one entry per CDR3 protein. The sample has 750,000 to 950,000 distinct CDR3 sequences, 25% to 30% seen once. A further study also used this sample, focusing on T cells of mothers and their children.

Material: blood. Source of these receptors: a woman between 40 and 50 years old in good health.

V is TRBV4-2 and J is TRBJ1-2; perhaps TRBD1 as D (5 bases). Trimming took 5 bases from V and 3 from J, leaving 16 bases between them. Germline-derived CDR1 and CDR2 are LGHNA and YNFKEQ. The CDR3 extends over 15 amino acids. The CDR3 nucleotides read TGTGCCAGCAGCTTGGGTGTAGGGGTCGACTATGGCTACACCTTC. It specifies CASSLGVGVDYGYTF.

This clonotype came up many times. The chain carries TRBV7-2 and TRBJ2-4; D possibly corresponds to TRBD2 (6 bases). V dropped 1 base and J dropped 6 bases, with 19 bases sitting between them. CDR1 and CDR2 (germline): SGHTA, FQGNSA. This CDR3 is 17 amino acids long. CDR3: CASSLGAISGRGNIQYF. DNA of the CDR3: TGTGCCAGCAGCTTAGGGGCGATATCTGGGCGGGGAAACATTCAGTACTTC.

This clonotype was seen at least ten times. V gene TRBV2 combines with J gene TRBJ2-7; D is ambiguous. CDR1 and CDR2 from the germline V gene are SNHLY and FYNNEI. The V end was cut by 5 bases, the J end by 2 bases, with 10 bases between. The CDR3 loop spans 13 amino acids. CDR3 DNA: TGTGCCAGCAGTACCGGGTCCACCTACGAGCAGTACTTC. Translating gives CASSTGSTYEQYF.

This clonotype has at least ten counts. The chain carries TRBV20-1 and TRBJ2-4; TRBD1 aligns across 9 bases. The CDR3 contains 15 residues. Germline trimming cut 6 bases from V and 4 bases from J; bases unmatched to any gene: 10. Germline CDR1 and CDR2: DFQATT and SNEGSKA (reference sequence). The CDR3 loop reads CSAEPGTGKKNIQYF. Here the CDR3 DNA reads TGCAGTGCGGAGCCCGGGACAGGGAAAAAAAACATTCAGTACTTC.

Only a few counts were recorded for this clonotype. The chain links TRBV4-3 to TRBJ2-1; 7 bases align to TRBD1. This CDR3 contains 17 residues. Germline V gene sequence: CDR1 LGHNA, CDR2 YSLEER. The trim removed 0 bases at V and 4 bases at J, leaving 9 bases unmatched. CDR3 nucleotide sequence: TGCGCCAGCAGCCAAGAGCCGACAGGGCTCGGGTACAATGAGCAGTTCTTC. Its protein product is CASSQEPTGLGYNEQFF.

The chain carries TRBV7-9 and TRBJ1-2; 9 nucleotides match TRBD1. Trimming at V came to 1 base and at J to 6 bases, leaving 3 bases not matched to a gene. This CDR3 is built from 14 residues. Germline lookup yields CDR1 SEHNR and CDR2 FQNEAQ (reference sequence). CDR3 region: CASSLGDRAHGYTF. The CDR3, as DNA: TGTGCCAGCAGCTTAGGGGACAGGGCTCATGGCTACACCTTC. The full variable domain, completed using reference TRBV7-9 and TRBJ1-2, is DTGVSQNPRHKITKRGQNVTFRCDPISEHNRLYWYRQTLGQGPEFLTYFQNEAQLEKSRLLSDRFSAERPKGSFSTLEIQRTEQGDSAMYLCASSLGDRAHGYTFGSGTRLTVV.

In this sample, this clonotype turned up a few times. This rearrangement joins TRBV28 to TRBJ2-7; D unclear. This CDR3 has 13 amino acids. The V end lost 6 bases, the J end lost 6 bases, and 15 bases lay between the germline ends. The germline V gene encodes CDR1 MDHEN and CDR2 SYDVKM. In DNA form, the CDR3 reads TGTGCCAGCAGCCCCGTCGTGCTCAGCGAGCAGTACTTC. It translates to CASSPVVLSEQYF.

The chain is built from TRBV6-1 and TRBJ2-3; 7 bases are shared with TRBD2. Germline V lookup: CDR1 MNHNS, CDR2 SASEGT. CDR3 length: 15 residues. The ends lost 2 bases at V and 4 bases at J; junction bases unmatched: 6. CDR3 nucleotides: TGTGCCAGCAGTGAATCAGCGGGGTGGTCAGATACGCAGTATTTT. It yields the protein CASSESAGWSDTQYF.

This clonotype has at least ten counts. CDR3 nucleotide sequence: TGTGCCAGCAGTCAAAGCGACAGGGGGCTGGAGGAGACCCAGTACTTC. The encoded protein is CASSQSDRGLEETQYF. The rearrangement uses TRBV27 and TRBJ2-5, with 10 bases lining up with TRBD1. This CDR3 has 16 amino acids. Germline V lookup: CDR1 MNHEY, CDR2 SMNVEV (reference sequence). V shed 5 bases, J shed 5 bases, and the junction held 11 bases outside the gene matches.

As to this clonotype: One junction end does not reproduce the germline sequence, and a read error may be involved. J is TRBJ2-3 and V is TRBV20-1; 12 nucleotides agree with TRBD2. Germline CDR1 DFQATT, CDR2 SNEGSKA (reference sequence). The CDR3 is 19 residues long. CDR3 protein: CSASIPVGLAGYGTVTQYF. CDR3 bases: TGCAGTGCTAGTATACCGGTAGGACTAGCGGGGTACGGCACAGTTACGCAGTATTTT.

This chain connects TRBV20-1 to TRBJ1-1, with D perhaps matching TRBD1 (6 bases). The V gene lost 5 bases and the J gene lost 4 bases, with 23 bases spanning the gap. The CDR3 extends over 16 amino acids. Looked up from germline, CDR1 is DFQATT and CDR2 is SNEGSKA (reference sequence). CDR3 coding DNA: TGCAGTGCTCTACCATTACTGGGGGGCGTCCGCACTGAAGCTTTCTTT. Amino acids: CSALPLLGGVRTEAFF.

This clonotype was picked up many times. This chain connects TRBV29-1 to TRBJ1-2; TRBD1 aligns across 7 bases. V shed 7 bases, J shed 3 bases, and the junction held 5 bases outside the gene matches. Germline CDR1 SQVTM, CDR2 ANQGSEA. The length of the CDR3 is 12 residues. CDR3 nucleotide sequence: TGCAGCGGGGCAACAGGGGACTATGGCTACACCTTC. Its translation: CSGATGDYGYTF.

The CDR3 sequence is CASSWTGFNEQFF. The CDR3 region has the DNA TGCGCCAGCAGCTGGACAGGGTTCAATGAGCAGTTCTTC. The chain links TRBV5-1 to TRBJ2-1, with TRBD1 identical over 8 bases. Looked up from germline, CDR1 is SGHRS and CDR2 is YFSETQ. This CDR3 has 13 residues. With 3 bases clipped from V and 6 bases from J, the junction kept 2 bases outside the gene matches.

Ten or more counts support this clonotype. The chain is built from TRBV20-1 and TRBJ2-5, with no clear D. The length of the CDR3 is 14 residues. Trimming cost V 1 base and J 1 base, with 10 bases left between them. CDR1 DFQATT and CDR2 SNEGSKA come from the germline V gene (reference sequence). CDR3 coding DNA: TGCAGTGCTAGAGGAGCTAGTTCCCAAGAGACCCAGTACTTC. Translation: CSARGASSQETQYF.

This chain joins TRBV12-3 or TRBV12-4 and TRBJ1-2, with D possibly TRBD1 on 5 matching bases. The CDR3 extends over 13 amino acids. V lost 7 bases, J lost 2 bases, and 11 bases lay in between. CDR3 DNA: TGTGCCAGCACCCCGACAGTAAACTATGGCTACACCTTC. It translates to CASTPTVNYGYTF.

The chain employs TRBV7-6 and TRBJ2-4; 8 bases line up with TRBD1. This CDR3 has 15 residues. Germline lookup yields CDR1 SGHVS and CDR2 FNYEAQ. V was clipped by 4 bases and J by 13 bases; unmatched bases: 15. CDR3: CASSYQGATYNEQYF. DNA of the CDR3: TGTGCCAGCAGCTACCAGGGGGCCACCTACAATGAGCAGTACTTC. Based on the CDR3 plus reference TRBV7-6 and TRBJ2-4, the full variable domain is GAGVSQSPRYKVTKRGQDVALRCDPISGHVSLYWYRQALGQGPEFLTYFNYEAQQDKSGLPNDRFSAERPEGSISTLTIQRTEQRDSAMYRCASSYQGATYNEQYFGAGTRLSVL.

Of note for this clonotype: A read error may be the cause here, since a much bigger clone is one base away. V is TRBV9 and J is TRBJ2-1; TRBD2 is a possible D gene (7 bases). This CDR3 has 14 residues. Germline V lookup: CDR1 SGDLS, CDR2 YYNGEE. Trimming cost V 6 bases and J 7 bases, with 17 bases left between them. The CDR3 spells CASTKGGGRNEQFF. Written as DNA, the CDR3 is TGTGCCAGCACTAAGGGGGGGGGACGGAATGAGCAGTTCTTC. The variable domain in full, with the rest retrieved from reference TRBV9 and TRBJ2-1, is DSGVTQTPKHLITATGQRVTLRCSPRSGDLSVYWYQQSLDQGLQFLIQYYNGEERAKGNILERFSAQQFPDLHSELNLSSLELGDSALYFCASTKGGGRNEQFFGPGTRLTVL.

This clonotype occurred a few times. The CDR3 DNA is TGTGCCATCAGTGAGGGGGGAGACTACGAGCAGTACTTC. This translates into CAISEGGDYEQYF. J is TRBJ2-7 and V is TRBV10-3; the D call may be TRBD1 or TRBD2 (5 bases each). Germline values: CDR1 ENHRY, CDR2 SYGVKD. V lost 2 bases and J lost 3, with 8 bases in between. CDR3 size: 13 residues.

This clonotype has more than one count but fewer than ten. A read error may be the cause here, since a much bigger clone is one base away. The rearrangement uses TRBV7-8 and TRBJ1-4, with 11 nucleotides matching TRBD1. The CDR3 is 14 residues long. CDR1 SGHVS and CDR2 FQNEAQ come from the germline V gene. The CDR3 spells CAGSQGQGGEKLFF. DNA of the CDR3: TGTGCCGGCAGCCAGGGACAGGGGGGTGAAAAACTGTTTTTT.

This clonotype showed up many times. CDR3 region: CASSPRDTSLNNEQFF. In DNA, the CDR3 is TGCGCCAGCAGCCCGCGGGACACCAGCCTTAACAATGAGCAGTTCTTC. The chain recombines TRBV5-1 with TRBJ2-1, with D possibly being TRBD1 or TRBD2 (6 bases each). Looked up from germline, CDR1 is SGHRS and CDR2 is YFSETQ. V lost 4 bases and J 5 bases, leaving 19 bases between the germline ends. The CDR3 runs 16 residues.

This clonotype occurred a few times. This chain uses TRBV7-3 with TRBJ2-6; no clear D gene. V lost 3 bases, J lost 3 bases, and 9 bases lay in between. The CDR3 contains 15 residues. CDR1 SGHTA and CDR2 FQGTGA come from the germline V gene. For the CDR3, the DNA is TGTGCCAGCAGCTTCCCACAAGTTGGGGCCAACGTCCTGACTTTC. It translates to CASSFPQVGANVLTF.

This clonotype was found a few times. The CDR3 DNA is TGTGCCGGAACCGACAAATGGGCACAAGAGACCCAGTACTTC. Protein sequence: CAGTDKWAQETQYF. The V and J genes are TRBV2 and TRBJ2-5; D is ambiguous. V was clipped by 11 bases and J by 2 bases, with 18 bases between them. This CDR3 comprises 14 residues. The germline V gene encodes CDR1 SNHLY and CDR2 FYNNEI.

This clonotype was picked up a small number of times. The chain uses TRBV3-1 and TRBJ1-2; D may be TRBD1 (6 bases). Germline lookup yields CDR1 LGHDT and CDR2 YNNKEL (reference sequence). This CDR3 spans 15 amino acids. Trimming took off 3 bases at V and 7 bases at J, with 18 bases between the two ends. The CDR3 coding sequence is TGTGCCAGCAGCCAGGGGGCCGGCGGGAGGAGTGGCTACACCTTC. It codes for CASSQGAGGRSGYTF.

This clonotype was observed a few times. The chain couples TRBV24-1 to TRBJ2-3; D call uncertain. The CDR3 is 15 residues long. Trimming shortened V by 4 bases and J by 5 bases, and 15 bases separated the two germline ends. Per germline, CDR1 KGHDR and CDR2 SFDVKD. CDR3 in DNA: TGTGCCACCAGTGAGGTTCTCGGCAGTGAAGATACGCAGTATTTT. Its translation: CATSEVLGSEDTQYF.

This clonotype was seen repeatedly, ten times or more. The chain has TRBV7-2 and TRBJ2-7; unclear D gene. Germline V CDR1 and CDR2: SGHTA, FQGNSA. V was shortened by 6 bases and J by 3 bases, with 9 bases between the two germline ends. CDR3 length: 12 amino acids. CDR3 sequence reads: CASSPNNYEQYF. Here the CDR3 DNA reads TGTGCCAGCAGTCCTAATAACTACGAGCAGTACTTC.

This clonotype was seen only a few times. The rearrangement joins TRBV5-1 to TRBJ1-2; D not resolved. This CDR3 region has 14 residues. CDR1 and CDR2 (germline): SGHRS, YFSETQ. Trimming removed 0 bases from V and 5 bases from J, with 11 bases in between. The CDR3 DNA sequence: TGCGCCAGCAGCTTGGCGCAAGGGTCATATGGCTACACCTTC. This gives the protein CASSLAQGSYGYTF. The variable domain in full, completed from reference TRBV5-1 and TRBJ1-2, reads KAGVTQTPRYLIKTRGQQVTLSCSPISGHRSVSWYQQTPGQGLQFLFEYFSETQRNKGNFPGRFSGRQFSNSRSEMNVSTLELGDSALYLCASSLAQGSYGYTFGSGTRLTVV.

As to this clonotype: Just one base apart from a much larger clone, this may be a read error. The chain links TRBV20-1 to TRBJ2-3, with TRBD1 matching 7 bases. This CDR3 is 14 amino acids long. CDR1 is DFQATT, CDR2 SNEGSKA, per germline (reference sequence). V shed 6 bases and J 5 bases; nucleotides not matched to a gene: 11. The CDR3 is CSARTGLILDTQYF. The CDR3, as DNA: TGCAGTGCCAGGACAGGACTCATACTAGATACGCAGTATTTT.